This T cell receptor (beta chain) is from a study of human T cells and chemical hapten exposure. This clonotype has more than one count but fewer than ten. TCRdb reprocessed the RACE reads via MiXCR and lists one record per CDR3 protein. The sample gives approximately 75,000 distinct CDR3 sequences, over 6.5% of which show up once; under 3.5% is in the top ten. Deletions cut 4 bases from V and 14 bases from J, with 12 bases between. The CDR3 consists of 11 residues. CDR1 is KGHSH and CDR2 is LQKENI in the germline V gene. The time point denotes: patch test 2, 6 weeks after DPC sensitization. Regarding treatment: therapeutic diphenylcyclopropenone sensitization with weekly scalp DPC.

This chain uses TRBV18 with TRBJ2-1; D unclear. The source was whole blood, collected in connection with sensitization to the hapten diphenylcyclopropenone (DPC). The TCR comes from a woman in her forties or fifties with alopecia areata. Some clones in this sample may be carry-over from other donors' samples. This chain's CDR3 is CASSLDRLEFF. The CDR3 nucleotides are TGTGCCAGCTCACTGGACCGCCTGGAGTTCTTC.